These T cell receptor beta chains were read from a single sample in a study of blood T cell repertoires in COVID-19. The data were produced by immunoSEQ multiplex PCR, yet TCRdb's version contains in-frame clones alone and is incomplete. The sample shows about 58,000 clones, around 90% of them seen only once. Sample: peripheral blood. The receptors shown here come from a man in his 60s with active COVID-19. The conserved cysteine and the conserved F or W are not part of the CDR3 here. The order of the fields is V gene, J gene, CDR3 protein.

>TRBV4-3|TRBJ2-3
ASSQDWGQGLSDTQY
>TRBV2|TRBJ1-2
ASRVYGVTSYT
>TRBV24-1|TRBJ2-2
ATSDLRSYTGELF
>TRBV9|TRBJ2-1
ASSVVGGGSYNEQF
>TRBV9|TRBJ2-7
ASSAGLAGGRRGEQY
>TRBV19|TRBJ1-6
ASSIGTGRNSPLH
>TRBV6-6|TRBJ1-2
ASVRGPGQGGGGYT
>TRBV18|TRBJ1-5
ASSRDSYSNQPQH
>TRBV6-5|TRBJ1-3
ASSPGQGTGNTIY
>TRBV6-2/TRBV6-3|TRBJ1-5
ASSSDSQPQH
>TRBV6-1|TRBJ1-2
ASSEVAGLNYGYT
>TRBV7-7|TRBJ1-2
ASSQALTAGGYGYT
>TRBV24-1|TRBJ2-5
ATSEPGAQY
>TRBV11-2|TRBJ2-1
ASSLGGASYNEQF
>TRBV21-1|TRBJ1-2
ASPPGTGDYGYT
>TRBV20-1|TRBJ1-1
SGELNTEAF
>TRBV6-5|TRBJ1-3
ASRQGEAGNTIY
>TRBV28|TRBJ2-3
ASSLAQVGTDTQY
>TRBV4-1|TRBJ2-7
ASSQVDLGVHEQY
>TRBV19|TRBJ2-3
ASSTGTPPTDTQY
>TRBV6-6|TRBJ1-2
ASSYSRGRDGYT
>TRBV19|TRBJ1-1
ASSIRREAEAF
>TRBV19|TRBJ2-6
ASSRTLGGLSGANVLT
>TRBV27|TRBJ2-3
ASSLRPRQIQGGTDTQY
>TRBV19|TRBJ2-3
ASSSRQGGRDTQY
>TRBV5-3|TRBJ2-1
ARSDTSGGAQF
>TRBV7-7|TRBJ2-1
ASSLGLAGRNEQF
>TRBV6-6|TRBJ1-5
ASSLRSNQPQH
>TRBV7-8|TRBJ2-3
ASSLAGERTDTQY
>TRBV10-2|TRBJ1-1
ASSELGNTEAF
>TRBV29-1|TRBJ1-4
SARANEKLF
>TRBV5-4|TRBJ1-6
ASSRGGRSPLH
>TRBV2|TRBJ1-3
ASSEGRANSGNTIY
>TRBV2|TRBJ2-5
ARDDSTWYQETQY
>TRBV19|TRBJ1-2
ASSIGPSQAGYT
>TRBV9|TRBJ1-1
ASSTHRGGMNTEAF
>TRBV7-2|TRBJ2-5
ASSETRETQY
>TRBV28|TRBJ1-1
ASQGARNTEAF
>TRBV5-1|TRBJ2-3
ASSSGTSGGNTQY
>TRBV5-1|TRBJ1-1
ASSFRGYTEAF
>TRBV19|TRBJ2-7
ASSAFSGTGTEQY
>TRBV6-6|TRBJ1-1
ASRLQGTEAF
>TRBV5-4|TRBJ1-3
ASSLAGGNTIY
>TRBV10-1|TRBJ2-7
ASSGTGVGEQY
>TRBV5-8|TRBJ1-2
ATSTRGFDYGYT
>TRBV4-2|TRBJ1-2
ASSQFQGYYGYT
>TRBV7-3|TRBJ2-6
ASSRTVGHSGANVLT
>TRBV28|TRBJ1-1
ASRTGVTEAF
>TRBV18|TRBJ2-7
ASSPPGQRFYEQY
>TRBV3-1/TRBV3-2|TRBJ2-7
ASSQPGQGAYEQY
>TRBV13|TRBJ2-7
ASSSRGGNGYEQY
>TRBV19|TRBJ2-3
ASSITGVTDTQY
>TRBV5-1|TRBJ2-7
ASSLGRQGSEQY